A single sample gave rise to the 26 T cell receptor beta chains below, sequenced in a study of shared clonotypes between healthy human individuals. Sequencing was performed with immunoSEQ multiplex PCR; in TCRdb, only in-frame clones are kept and a portion is missing. This table holds over 400,000 clones, 81% found once. Material: PBMCs. The receptor set was obtained from a woman aged 40-49 years in good health. Some clones in this sample may be carry-over from other donors' samples.

Details on this clone: This likely reflects a read error, since a far larger clone is one base away. This rearrangement joins TRBV27 to TRBJ2-1; no definite D call. The CDR3 totals 17 residues. Germline assignment: CDR1 MNHEY and CDR2 SMNVEV (reference sequence). Trimming stripped 4 bases from V and 0 bases from J, with 16 bases between. Here the CDR3 DNA reads TGTGCCAGCAGTTCACTGGGATTCTACGGCTCCTACAATGAGCAGTTCTTC. The encoded protein is CASSSLGFYGSYNEQFF.

With regard to this clone: This likely stems from a read error, as it lies one base from a far larger clone. The chain has TRBV7-2 and TRBJ2-2; D possibly corresponds to TRBD2 (5 bases). The germline V gene encodes CDR1 SGHTA and CDR2 FQGNSA. CDR3 length: 12 amino acids. The CDR3 region has the DNA TGTGCCAGCAGCCCAGCTGCCGGGAAGCTGTTTTTT. This encodes CASSPAAGKLFF.

The chain is built from TRBV28 and TRBJ1-1; D unresolved. The CDR3 contains 13 residues. Trimming took 8 bases from V and 7 from J, leaving 17 bases between them. Germline V CDR1 and CDR2: MDHEN, SYDVKM. CDR3 DNA: TGTGCCAGCGTGGGGATCGGATTCAGTGAAGCTTTCTTT. The encoded protein is CASVGIGFSEAFF.

J is TRBJ1-2 and V is TRBV15, with D uncertain. The germline V gene has CDR1 LNHNV and CDR2 YYDKDF (reference sequence). V lost 0 bases, J lost 2 bases, and 10 bases lay in between. The length of the CDR3 is 15 residues. The CDR3 loop reads CATSRDGNPNYGYTF. In nucleotides, the CDR3 is TGTGCCACCAGCAGAGACGGGAATCCCAACTATGGCTACACCTTC.

This sequence joins TRBV18 and TRBJ2-7; 9 nucleotides match TRBD1. The CDR3 has 15 amino acids. V lost 3 bases and J lost 3; bases outside the gene matches: 6. The germline V gene encodes CDR1 KGHSH and CDR2 LQKENI. This CDR3 reads CASSPFSTGGYEQYF. The CDR3 DNA reads as TGTGCCAGCTCACCCTTCTCGACAGGGGGCTACGAGCAGTACTTC.

The V gene is TRBV30, the J gene TRBJ2-7; 10 nucleotides align to TRBD2. Trimming cost V 2 bases and J 7 bases; bases outside gene matches: 8. The length of the CDR3 is 14 residues. CDR1 GTSNPN and CDR2 SVGIG come from the germline V gene (reference sequence). The CDR3 sequence: CAWSSSGRAQEQYF. Written as DNA, the CDR3 is TGTGCCTGGAGTTCCAGCGGGAGGGCCCAGGAGCAGTACTTC. Full variable domain (missing parts from reference TRBV30 and TRBJ2-7): SQTIHQWPATLVQPVGSPLSLECTVEGTSNPNLYWYRQAAGRGLQLLFYSVGIGQISSEVPQNLSASRPQDRQFILSSKKLLLSDSGFYLCAWSSSGRAQEQYFGPGTRLTVT.

The CDR3 DNA reads as TGTGCCAGCAGCTGGGGAGACGGCGAAAAACTGTTTTTT. It encodes CASSWGDGEKLFF. The chain links TRBV7-9 to TRBJ1-4; unclear D gene. V lost 4 bases and J lost 8, with 11 bases in between. This CDR3 comprises 13 residues. Germline CDR1 and CDR2: SEHNR and FQNEAQ (reference sequence).

The chain employs TRBV30 and TRBJ1-4; D is possibly TRBD1 (5 bases). The CDR3 length is 15 residues. Germline CDR1 is GTSNPN and CDR2 is SVGIG (reference sequence). V dropped 1 base and J dropped 4 bases, with 13 bases sitting between them. DNA for the CDR3: TGTGCCTGGAGTGATGTGGGGCTGGGTAATGAAAAACTGTTTTTT. Protein sequence: CAWSDVGLGNEKLFF. Together with reference TRBV30 and TRBJ1-4, the CDR3 gives the full variable domain: SQTIHQWPATLVQPVGSPLSLECTVEGTSNPNLYWYRQAAGRGLQLLFYSVGIGQISSEVPQNLSASRPQDRQFILSSKKLLLSDSGFYLCAWSDVGLGNEKLFFGSGTQLSVL.

The CDR3 here is CASSKTDYGYTF. Written as DNA, the CDR3 is TGTGCCAGCAGCAAGACAGATTATGGCTACACCTTC. The rearrangement uses TRBV11-1 and TRBJ1-2; tentatively, D is TRBD1 (5 bases). CDR1 is SGHAT and CDR2 is FQDESV in the germline V gene (reference sequence). The CDR3 extends over 12 amino acids. V was clipped by 5 bases and J by 5 bases, with 9 bases between them.

The CDR3 loop is CASSPSKNRDRGKIYEQYF. In DNA form, the CDR3 reads TGTGCCAGCAGCCCTAGTAAGAACAGGGACCGCGGAAAGATCTACGAGCAGTACTTC. This sequence joins TRBV7-9 and TRBJ2-7, with D possibly matching TRBD1 (6 bases). The CDR3 length is 19 residues. Germline CDR1 and CDR2: SEHNR and FQNEAQ (reference sequence). V was trimmed by 5 bases and J by 3 bases, leaving 29 bases between them.

This clone is a singleton in its sample. This chain links TRBV6-1 with TRBJ2-7, with 12 bases that match TRBD2. Germline CDR1 is MNHNS and CDR2 is SASEGT. The CDR3 covers 14 residues. V trimming: 10 bases; J trimming: 3 bases; junction bases outside the gene matches: 7. CDR3 amino acids: CATDWTSGNYEQYF. The CDR3 DNA follows: TGTGCCACCGACTGGACTAGCGGGAACTACGAGCAGTACTTC.

The rearrangement joins TRBV7-9 to TRBJ2-3; a weak D match, TRBD2 (6 bases). The V end was cut by 5 bases, the J end by 10 bases, with 22 bases between. Germline values: CDR1 SEHNR, CDR2 FQNEAQ (reference sequence). The CDR3 runs 15 residues. This chain's CDR3 is CASSPLSGPGVAQYF. In nucleotides, the CDR3 is TGTGCCAGCAGCCCCCTCAGCGGGCCCGGGGTTGCGCAGTATTTT.

This clone was seen only once. The J gene is TRBJ2-1, the V gene TRBV18, with D tentatively TRBD1 (5 bases). Germline V CDR1 and CDR2: KGHSH, LQKENI. V gave up 0 bases and J gave up 8 bases, with 14 bases separating them. This CDR3 contains 15 residues. CDR3 amino acids: CASSPPFFRVDEQFF. The CDR3 DNA follows: TGTGCCAGCTCACCACCGTTCTTCAGGGTGGATGAGCAGTTCTTC.

For this clone: This likely came from a read error, as a far larger clone is one base away. The same CDR3 can be traced to other DNA sequences in this sample. This chain connects TRBV28 to TRBJ1-5; no clear D. This CDR3 spans 15 amino acids. CDR1 MDHEN and CDR2 SYDVKM come from the germline V gene. The CDR3: CASSLIRGRHQPQHF. The CDR3 coding sequence is TGTGCCAGCAGTTTAATCCGGGGAAGGCATCAGCCTCAGCATTTT.

CDR3 DNA sequence: TGTGCCAGCAGTGGCCGGGACAGACTACTTCGGAGCTCCTACGAGCAGTACTTC. Translation: CASSGRDRLLRSSYEQYF. The V call is TRBV6-1, the J call TRBJ2-5; 7 bases agree with TRBD1. With the DNA end fitting TRBJ2-7 better, the J assignment may be wrong. Germline V lookup: CDR1 MNHNS, CDR2 SASEGT. CDR3 length: 18 residues.

On this clone: It differs at one base from a far larger clone, so likely a read error. V usage is TRBV15 and J usage is TRBJ1-4; TRBD1 is a possible D gene (5 bases). The germline gives CDR1 LNHNV, CDR2 YYDKDF (reference sequence). The CDR3 length is 13 residues. The CDR3 sequence is CATSGDLRERLFF. CDR3 DNA sequence: TGTGCCACCAGCGGAGATCTCAGGGAGCGACTGTTTTTT.

The chain joins TRBV5-1 to TRBJ1-1; D perhaps matches TRBD1 (6 bases). The CDR3 spans 15 residues. Trimming removed 4 bases from V and 5 bases from J, with 18 bases in between. In germline, CDR1 is SGHRS, CDR2 YFSETQ. CDR3 bases: TGCGCCAGCAGCGGGTCAGGGGTATTTAGGACTGAAGCTTTCTTT. This gives the protein CASSGSGVFRTEAFF. The full variable domain, rest sourced from reference TRBV5-1 and TRBJ1-1, is KAGVTQTPRYLIKTRGQQVTLSCSPISGHRSVSWYQQTPGQGLQFLFEYFSETQRNKGNFPGRFSGRQFSNSRSEMNVSTLELGDSALYLCASSGSGVFRTEAFFGQGTRLTVV.

The genes are TRBV7-9 and TRBJ2-1; 7 bases agree with TRBD1. Trimming cost V 1 base and J 8 bases; bases outside gene matches: 8. In germline, CDR1 is SEHNR, CDR2 FQNEAQ (reference sequence). The CDR3 is 15 residues long. CDR3 in DNA: TGTGCCAGCAGCTTAGAAGGGGGCGCGTGGGATGAGCAGTTCTTC. Translating gives CASSLEGGAWDEQFF.

About this clone itself: This likely reflects a read error, since a far larger clone is one base away. The chain is built from TRBV9 and TRBJ2-7; D is ambiguous. CDR3 length: 14 residues. Germline lookup yields CDR1 SGDLS and CDR2 YYNGEE. Between the trimmed V and J ends, which lost 2 bases and 2 bases, there was a span of 11 bases. The chain's CDR3 is CASSVGVGTYEQYF. The DNA of the CDR3 is TGTGCCAGCAGCGTCGGAGTGGGGACCTACGAGCAGTACTTC. Using reference TRBV9 and TRBJ2-7 for the parts outside the CDR3, the full variable domain is DSGVTQTPKHLITATGQRVTLRCSPRSGDLSVYWYQQSLDQGLQFLIQYYNGEERAKGNILERFSAQQFPDLHSELNLSSLELGDSALYFCASSVGVGTYEQYFGPGTRLTVT.

The J gene is TRBJ1-6, the V gene TRBV30; 11 nucleotides match TRBD1. Germline CDR1 is GTSNPN and CDR2 is SVGIG (reference sequence). The CDR3 contains 16 residues. Unmatched junction bases numbered 7, after V lost 2 bases and J lost 7 bases. The CDR3 reads CAWSYTGTGGNSPLHF. CDR3 coding DNA: TGTGCCTGGAGTTATACCGGGACAGGGGGAAATTCACCCCTCCACTTT.

A remark on this clone: A read error likely explains this, since a far larger clone differs by one base. The rearrangement uses TRBV6-1 and TRBJ2-7; D is unresolved. Germline assignment: CDR1 MNHNS and CDR2 SASEGT. The CDR3 has 12 residues. The CDR3 DNA sequence: TGTGCCAGCAGTGATTTGCCCTACGAGCGGTACTTC. It yields the protein CASSDLPYERYF.

The chain combines TRBV7-3 with TRBJ1-5; D unresolved. V was pared by 4 bases and J by 4 bases, with 8 bases between. The germline V gene encodes CDR1 SGHTA and CDR2 FQGTGA. There are 13 residues in the CDR3. CDR3 coding DNA: TGTGCCAGCAGCTCCGGACCGAATCAGCCCCAGCATTTT. Its protein is CASSSGPNQPQHF.

The V and J genes are TRBV9 and TRBJ1-1; TRBD1 agrees at 11 bases. This CDR3 has 15 residues. Germline trimming cut 3 bases from V and 2 bases from J; bases unmatched to any gene: 3. Germline V CDR1 and CDR2: SGDLS, YYNGEE. DNA of the CDR3: TGTGCCAGCAGCGGGTGGACAGGGGGCAACACTGAAGCTTTCTTT. Amino acid sequence: CASSGWTGGNTEAFF. The entire variable domain, with the rest obtained from reference TRBV9 and TRBJ1-1, is as follows: DSGVTQTPKHLITATGQRVTLRCSPRSGDLSVYWYQQSLDQGLQFLIQYYNGEERAKGNILERFSAQQFPDLHSELNLSSLELGDSALYFCASSGWTGGNTEAFFGQGTRLTVV.

Turning to this clone: The same CDR3 can be traced to other DNA sequences in this sample. This chain connects TRBV12-5 to TRBJ2-3; 7 positions agree with TRBD2. Germline V gene data show CDR1 as LGHNT and CDR2 as FRNRAP. The CDR3 is made up of 15 amino acids. J was trimmed by 1 base and V by 1 base; bases with no gene match: 2. The CDR3: CASGLEAGRTDTQYF. CDR3 DNA sequence: TGTGCTAGTGGTTTGGAAGCGGGACGCACAGATACGCAGTATTTT.

This clone was seen only a few times. The CDR3 region has the DNA TGTGCCAGTAGTTCTAGTAGCGGGAGGGCATGGACGCAGTATTTT. It codes for CASSSSSGRAWTQYF. The gene calls are TRBV19 and TRBJ2-3; TRBD2 matches 11 bases. The CDR3 has 15 amino acids. Germline V gene data show CDR1 as LNHDA and CDR2 as SQIVND (reference sequence). The V gene end was trimmed by 5 bases and the J gene end by 9 bases; junction bases not matched to a gene: 10.

This chain uses TRBV28 with TRBJ2-1, with D maybe TRBD2 (5 bases). The germline gives CDR1 MDHEN, CDR2 SYDVKM. CDR3 length: 15 amino acids. Trimming pared 6 bases from V and 0 bases from J, leaving 12 bases between. In DNA, the CDR3 is TGTGCCAGCAGCTATCCGGGGAGCTCCTACAATGAGCAGTTCTTC. It translates to CASSYPGSSYNEQFF.